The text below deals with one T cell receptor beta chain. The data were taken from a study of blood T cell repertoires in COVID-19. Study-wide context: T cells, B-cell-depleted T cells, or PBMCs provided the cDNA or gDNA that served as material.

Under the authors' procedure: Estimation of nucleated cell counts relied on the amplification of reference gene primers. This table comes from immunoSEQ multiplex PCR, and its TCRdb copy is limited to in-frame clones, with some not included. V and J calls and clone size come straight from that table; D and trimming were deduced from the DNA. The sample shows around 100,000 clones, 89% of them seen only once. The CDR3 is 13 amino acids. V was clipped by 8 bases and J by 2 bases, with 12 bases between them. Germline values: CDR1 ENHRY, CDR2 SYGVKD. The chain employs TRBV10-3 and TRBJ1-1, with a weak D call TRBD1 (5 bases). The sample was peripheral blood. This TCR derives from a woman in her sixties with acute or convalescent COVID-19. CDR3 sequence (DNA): TGTGCCATCGGGGGAGGACTTAACACTGAAGCTTTCTTT. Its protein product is CAIGGGLNTEAFF.